These 19 T cell receptor beta chains share one sample of origin, sequenced in a study of cytomegalovirus exposure and HLA in healthy donors. Method: immunoSEQ multiplex PCR; TCRdb's copy keeps in-frame clones and lacks some. This sample has about 160,000 clones, with 95% to 96% found just once. The specimen sequenced was PBMCs. The receptor source for this set is a woman between 18 and 29 years old in good health and CMV-seronegative.

V is TRBV28 and J is TRBJ1-1; TRBD1 agrees at 12 bases. Germline assignment: CDR1 MDHEN and CDR2 SYDVKM. The V and J ends lost 5 bases and 1 base, in that order; junction bases with no gene match: 5. The CDR3 has 16 amino acids. CDR3 amino acids: CASSPGTGGGNTEAFF. For the CDR3, the DNA is TGTGCCAGCAGTCCAGGGACAGGGGGCGGGAACACTGAAGCTTTCTTT. Drawing the rest from reference TRBV28 and TRBJ1-1, the complete variable domain is DVKVTQSSRYLVKRTGEKVFLECVQDMDHENMFWYRQDPGLGLRLIYFSYDVKMKEKGDIPEGYSVSREKKERFSLILESASTNQTSMYLCASSPGTGGGNTEAFFGQGTRLTVV.

This clone was recorded once. The chain carries TRBV7-3 and TRBJ2-3; D remains unclear. Trimming left V 1 base short and J 4 bases short, with 6 bases between. The CDR3 contains 13 residues. Germline CDR1 reads SGHTA; CDR2 reads FQGTGA. CDR3 sequence (DNA): TGTGCCAGCAGCTTAATTTCGGCAGATACGCAGTATTTT. This encodes CASSLISADTQYF. Based on the CDR3 plus reference TRBV7-3 and TRBJ2-3, the full variable domain is GAGVSQTPSNKVTEKGKYVELRCDPISGHTALYWYRQSLGQGPEFLIYFQGTGAADDSGLPNDRFFAVRPEGSVSTLKIQRTERGDSAVYLCASSLISADTQYFGPGTRLTVL.

The V and J genes are TRBV7-2 and TRBJ1-3; D may be TRBD1 (5 bases). Germline V lookup: CDR1 SGHTA, CDR2 FQGNSA. The CDR3 is 16 amino acids. Deletions cut 4 bases from V and 4 bases from J, with 17 bases between. In DNA form, the CDR3 reads TGTGCCAGCAGCTCCCCAGGGAGGTCTATGGGAAACACCATATATTTT. Translating gives CASSSPGRSMGNTIYF.

This sequence joins TRBV5-4 and TRBJ1-3; the match to TRBD1 covers 7 bases. The J segment lost 0 bases and the V segment lost 3 bases, leaving 6 bases of the junction unmatched. CDR1 SGHNT and CDR2 YYREEE come from the germline V gene (reference sequence). This CDR3 spans 16 amino acids. The CDR3 DNA follows: TGTGCCAGCAGCTCGGGGGACAGCCTCTCTGGAAACACCATATATTTT. Protein product: CASSSGDSLSGNTIYF.

The rearrangement uses TRBV30 and TRBJ2-5; TRBD2 matches 7 bases. The length of the CDR3 is 13 residues. The V gene's germline CDR1 is GTSNPN and CDR2 SVGIG (reference sequence). Unmatched junction bases numbered 1, after V lost 2 bases and J lost 1 base. The CDR3 sequence: CAWSRLAQETQYF. The CDR3 nucleotides are TGTGCCTGGAGTAGACTAGCCCAAGAGACCCAGTACTTC.

The rearrangement links TRBV7-3 to TRBJ2-3; D call uncertain. V lost 3 bases and J 3 bases, leaving 7 bases between the germline ends. Germline CDR1 reads SGHTA; CDR2 reads FQGTGA. The CDR3 totals 13 residues. The CDR3 spells CASSFERTDTQYF. For the CDR3, the DNA is TGTGCCAGCAGCTTTGAACGGACAGATACGCAGTATTTT.

This sequence joins TRBV18 and TRBJ1-1; D might be TRBD1 (6 bases). The CDR3 extends over 17 amino acids. V was clipped by 3 bases and J by 0 bases, with 17 bases between them. Looked up from germline, CDR1 is KGHSH and CDR2 is LQKENI. The CDR3 coding sequence is TGTGCCAGCTCACCCGGGCCGGGGGGCGATATGAACACTGAAGCTTTCTTT. It yields the protein CASSPGPGGDMNTEAFF.

The genes are TRBV6-1 and TRBJ2-7; a weak D match, TRBD2 (5 bases). V gave up 3 bases and J gave up 0 bases, with 12 bases separating them. This CDR3 is 15 amino acids long. CDR1 is MNHNS, CDR2 SASEGT, per germline. CDR3 amino acids: CASSDGGSLSYEQYF. Written as DNA, the CDR3 is TGTGCCAGCAGTGACGGCGGGTCCCTCTCCTACGAGCAGTACTTC.

This chain links TRBV25-1 with TRBJ1-4, with D perhaps matching TRBD1 (5 bases). Looked up from germline, CDR1 is MGHDK and CDR2 is SYGVNS. The CDR3 sequence is 14 residues long. V lost 3 bases, J lost 5 bases, and 10 bases lay in between. CDR3 amino acids: CASSEPGSNEKLFF. For the CDR3, the DNA is TGTGCCAGCAGTGAGCCAGGGTCGAATGAAAAACTGTTTTTT.

This chain's CDR3 is CASSYGTGVYEQYF. Here the CDR3 DNA reads TGTGCCAGCAGTTACGGGACAGGGGTGTACGAGCAGTACTTC. This chain joins TRBV6-5 and TRBJ2-7, with 10 positions matching TRBD1. The CDR3 spans 14 residues. V dropped 2 bases and J dropped 4; count of bases not matched to a gene: 2. The germline V gene encodes CDR1 MNHEY and CDR2 SVGAGI.

The CDR3 DNA follows: TGTGCCAGCAGTGACCGGGACAGCCTATGGAGGACCCAGTACTTC. It encodes CASSDRDSLWRTQYF. The rearrangement uses TRBV6-1 and TRBJ2-5, with 7 nucleotides matching TRBD1. J was trimmed by 7 bases and V by 3 bases; bases with no gene match: 11. This CDR3 is 15 amino acids long. Germline-derived CDR1 and CDR2 are MNHNS and SASEGT.

This chain uses TRBV2 with TRBJ2-1, with 13 bases that match TRBD2. CDR1 and CDR2 from the germline V gene are SNHLY and FYNNEI. The CDR3 runs to 15 residues. Germline trimming cut 9 bases from V and 6 bases from J; bases unmatched to any gene: 8. The CDR3, as DNA: TGTGCCAGTGGACTAACTAGCGGGGGGGTCAATGAGCAGTTCTTC. It specifies CASGLTSGGVNEQFF.

The chain recombines TRBV6-6 with TRBJ1-2; TRBD1 matches 10 bases. From germline, CDR1 is MNHNY and CDR2 SVGAGI (reference sequence). The V gene end was trimmed by 5 bases and the J gene end by 1 base; junction bases not matched to a gene: 7. This CDR3 is 16 amino acids long. This CDR3 is CASSHRDRGLNYGYTF. The CDR3, as DNA: TGTGCCAGCAGTCACCGGGACAGGGGCCTTAACTATGGCTACACCTTC.

V usage is TRBV7-6 and J usage is TRBJ2-1; 7 nucleotides align to TRBD1. Trimming removed 5 bases from V and 6 bases from J; junction bases left unmatched: 22. Germline CDR1 reads SGHVS; CDR2 reads FNYEAQ. The CDR3 totals 19 residues. The CDR3 loop is CASSPRTHRQGSVPNEQFF. CDR3 DNA: TGTGCCAGCAGCCCCCGAACCCACCGACAGGGATCGGTTCCCAATGAGCAGTTCTTC.

V gene TRBV9 combines with J gene TRBJ2-7, with a possible D match to TRBD1 (6 bases). The CDR3 sequence is 14 residues long. CDR1 and CDR2 (germline): SGDLS, YYNGEE. V shed 4 bases and J shed 0 bases, with 11 bases lying between them. CDR3 in amino acids: CASSLTGSSYEQYF. The CDR3 DNA follows: TGTGCCAGCAGCCTCACAGGGAGCTCCTACGAGCAGTACTTC.

This chain connects TRBV30 to TRBJ1-2, with D maybe TRBD1 (5 bases). Germline CDR1 is GTSNPN and CDR2 is SVGIG (reference sequence). The CDR3 has 15 residues. V lost 1 base and J 3 bases, leaving 15 bases between the germline ends. The CDR3 loop reads CAWSALTEAYYGYTF. As DNA, the CDR3 is TGTGCCTGGAGTGCCTTGACAGAAGCCTACTATGGCTACACCTTC.

The J gene is TRBJ2-7, the V gene TRBV5-6, with D unresolved. Germline V gene sequence: CDR1 SGHDT, CDR2 YYEEEE. V lost 3 bases and J 3 bases, leaving 25 bases between the germline ends. CDR3 size: 18 residues. CDR3 bases: TGTGCCAGCAGCTCCGACAAGCTCGTGGTCCGTGGTCTCTACGAGCAGTACTTC. Translating gives CASSSDKLVVRGLYEQYF.

This chain uses TRBV5-1 with TRBJ2-3, with TRBD1 identical over 7 bases. This CDR3 has 15 residues. The V gene end was trimmed by 4 bases and the J gene end by 2 bases; junction bases not matched to a gene: 7. CDR1 is SGHRS and CDR2 is YFSETQ in the germline V gene. The CDR3 here is CASSMTGTLTDTQYF. For the CDR3, the DNA is TGCGCCAGCAGCATGACAGGGACCCTCACAGATACGCAGTATTTT.

The chain employs TRBV5-1 and TRBJ2-6, with D hard to call. Trimming removed 0 bases at V and 1 base at J, with 5 bases between. The germline gives CDR1 SGHRS, CDR2 YFSETQ. The length of the CDR3 is 15 residues. The CDR3 is CASSLDRSGANVLTF. The CDR3 DNA reads TGCGCCAGCAGCTTGGACAGATCTGGGGCCAACGTCCTGACTTTC.